This T cell receptor beta chain was sequenced in a study of CD8+ T cells in alopecia areata. The study, taken as a whole, reports: For lesional scalp, especially alopecia totalis/universalis, clonality was higher than in normal scalp. Scalp clonality dropped significantly under tofacitinib, as did expanded CD8+ top-100 clones.

TCR sequencing used cDNA made by reverse transcription of extracted RNA. The method was immunoSEQ multiplex PCR; TCRdb's version includes in-frame clones alone and lacks a portion of them. The repertoire includes around 200,000 clones, roughly three fifths of them detected once, and roughly 12% sits in the top ten. Trimming stripped 4 bases from V and 4 bases from J, with 13 bases between. The CDR3 spans 14 residues. Per the germline V gene, CDR1 is SEHNR and CDR2 is FQNEAQ (reference sequence). The treatment here: oral pan-JAK inhibitor, 5-10 mg twice daily. This clone was detected only once. Its antigen remains unknown.

The TCR originated in a human donor with alopecia areata. The chain is built from TRBV7-9 and TRBJ1-2; D gene unclear. The starting material was CD8+ T cells sorted from blood, obtained at week 24, from a patient treated with tofacitinib. The CDR3 sequence: CASSWGAGIYGYTF. CDR3 in DNA: TGTGCCAGCAGCTGGGGAGCGGGGATCTATGGCTACACCTTC.